A selection of T cell receptor beta chains follows, all from one sample in a study of post-analysis software for immune sequencing data. Each CDR3 protein is one row after TCRdb ran MiXCR on the PCR reads. The sample contains roughly 570,000 distinct CDR3 sequences, 34% of which appear only once. What was sequenced was blood. All receptors come from a girl between 2 and 17 years old with multiple sclerosis. Each CDR3 is given with its conserved first and last residue. The D gene is left open where the match is weak. Clone sizes are given selectively: once, few, many, or a class where the clone is expanded.

d_call	v_call	j_call	clone_size	cdr3_aa	cdr3_nt
.	TRBV20-1	TRBJ2-1	.	CSASRLSSYNEQFF	TGCAGTGCTAGCCGGCTGAGCTCCTACAATGAGCAGTTCTTC
TRBD1	TRBV20-1	TRBJ2-3	.	CSARVPFGRGRSTDTQYF	TGCAGTGCTAGAGTGCCTTTTGGCAGGGGGAGATCCACAGATACGCAGTATTTT
.	TRBV20-1	TRBJ2-1	.	CSARRGRYNEQFF	TGCAGTGCGAGGCGGGGCCGATACAATGAGCAGTTCTTC
TRBD1	TRBV20-1	TRBJ1-1	few	CSARGQYTEAFF	TGCAGTGCTAGGGGACAGTACACTGAAGCTTTCTTT
TRBD1	TRBV7-6	TRBJ2-3	few	CASSTIQGTQYF	TGTGCCAGCAGCACTATACAGGGGACGCAGTATTTT
.	TRBV5-6	TRBJ1-5	.	CASSLAGRLSYQPQHF	TGTGCCAGCAGCTTGGCTGGCAGGTTAAGCTATCAGCCCCAGCATTTT
TRBD1	TRBV9	TRBJ2-7	few	CASSVGTEPYEQYF	TGTGCCAGCAGCGTCGGGACAGAACCCTACGAGCAGTACTTC
.	TRBV6-5	TRBJ1-2	.	CASKIGGRGYGYTF	TGTGCCAGCAAAATCGGCGGGAGGGGCTATGGCTACACCTTC
.	TRBV12-3/TRBV12-4	TRBJ1-5	.	CASSLSSRQRNQPQHF	TGTGCCAGCAGTTTATCTTCCCGACAGCGCAATCAGCCCCAGCATTTT
.	TRBV6-5	TRBJ1-4	few	CASSYSYLATNEKLFF	TGTGCCAGCAGTTACTCGTACCTTGCAACTAATGAAAAACTGTTTTTT
.	TRBV20-1	TRBJ1-2	few	CSARFGTYGYTF	TGCAGTGCTAGATTCGGTACCTATGGCTACACCTTC
.	TRBV5-6	TRBJ2-1	few	CASSWDVNNEQFF	TGTGCCAGCAGCTGGGACGTGAACAATGAGCAGTTCTTC
.	TRBV20-1	TRBJ1-5	.	CSAADPDRHWGNQPQHF	TGCAGTGCTGCCGATCCCGACAGGCATTGGGGCAATCAGCCCCAGCATTTT
.	TRBV6-2/TRBV6-3	TRBJ2-3	few	CASSRPLIAGTETDTRYF	TGTGCCAGCAGCCGTCCACTAATAGCCGGGACCGAGACAGATACGCGGTATTTT
TRBD2	TRBV12-3/TRBV12-4	TRBJ2-2	.	CASSSRLAGEYAGELFF	TGTGCCAGCAGTTCTCGACTAGCGGGGGAGTATGCCGGGGAGCTGTTTTTT
.	TRBV7-9	TRBJ2-1	.	CASSLKRLASAYNEQFF	TGTGCCAGCAGCTTAAAACGGCTAGCATCGGCCTACAATGAGCAGTTCTTC
.	TRBV20-1	TRBJ1-1	few	CSASIPGSEAFF	TGCAGTGCCTCAATTCCGGGAAGTGAAGCTTTCTTT
.	TRBV12-3/TRBV12-4	TRBJ2-1	.	CASRGNSYNEQFF	TGTGCCAGCAGGGGGAACTCCTACAATGAGCAGTTCTTC
TRBD1	TRBV11-2	TRBJ2-1	.	CASSPGDRIGNEQFF	TGTGCCAGCAGCCCAGGGGACAGAATAGGCAATGAGCAGTTCTTC
.	TRBV10-3	TRBJ1-1	few	CAISERGFGTEAFF	TGTGCCATCAGTGAGCGAGGGTTTGGCACTGAAGCTTTCTTT
.	TRBV11-2	TRBJ2-3	few	CASSVGGSDTQYF	TGTGCCAGCAGCGTTGGGGGATCAGATACGCAGTATTTT
.	TRBV18	TRBJ1-1	.	CASSPLGVDTEAFF	TGTGCCAGCTCACCACTCGGTGTAGACACTGAAGCTTTCTTT
.	TRBV7-3	TRBJ2-7	few	CASSRGGEGEQYF	TGTGCCAGCAGCCGAGGAGGGGAAGGCGAGCAGTACTTC
TRBD1	TRBV7-8	TRBJ2-7	.	CASSYPRPGQSSYEQYF	TGTGCCAGCAGCTACCCCCGACCGGGACAGAGCTCCTACGAGCAGTACTTC
.	TRBV9	TRBJ2-2	.	CASSVGGNSGANTGELFF	TGTGCCAGCAGCGTAGGAGGCAATAGCGGTGCGAACACCGGGGAGCTGTTTTTT
.	TRBV12-5	TRBJ2-1	few	CASGLVNSNEQFF	TGTGCTAGTGGTTTGGTCAACAGCAATGAGCAGTTCTTC